A few counts support the clone carrying this T cell receptor (beta chain). In the study's own analysis: Estimates of nucleated cell counts were drawn from the amplification of reference gene primers. Sequenced by immunoSEQ multiplex PCR; TCRdb stores in-frame clones only, minus some. Clonal size and the V and J genes are those of that table, whereas D and trimming came from the DNA. The sample has around 50,000 clones, approximately 87% seen once. These data are taken from a study of blood T cell repertoires in COVID-19. V lost 3 bases to trimming and J lost 8 bases; unmatched junction nucleotides: 9. Germline CDR1 MNHEY, CDR2 SVGEGT. This CDR3 contains 15 residues.

This receptor was identified in a human donor in a cohort sampled during active COVID-19. The specimen was peripheral blood. The genes are TRBV6-2 or TRBV6-3 and TRBJ1-4, with 7 bases that match TRBD1. Here the CDR3 reads CASSYRTGSNEKLFF. For the CDR3, the DNA is TGTGCCAGCAGTTATCGGACAGGCTCGAACGAAAAACTGTTTTTT.